This TCR beta chain appears in the sequencing data of a study of control samples from healthy donors and cancer patients. Trimming pared 5 bases from V and 8 bases from J, leaving 13 bases between. The CDR3 has 12 amino acids. Germline CDR1 is SQVTM and CDR2 is ANQGSEA. Sequencing used immunoSEQ multiplex PCR; TCRdb keeps in-frame clones, though not all of them. Among over 70,000 clones listed, less than 90% were seen once. The gene calls are TRBV29-1 and TRBJ2-4; D unresolved. The TCR comes from a woman in her sixties in good health. Sequences were obtained from blood. The CDR3 protein is CSVQPNLDIQYF. The CDR3 DNA is TGCAGCGTTCAGCCCAATCTGGACATTCAGTACTTC.